The 24 T cell receptor beta chains given below trace back to one sample, sequenced in a study of cytomegalovirus exposure and HLA in healthy donors. In the PCR, 60 Vbeta and 13 Jbeta primers were used. TCRdb's table, derived via immunoSEQ multiplex PCR, lists solely in-frame clones and lacks some. The table shows some 120,000 clones, with roughly 78% occurring only once. The sequencing sample was made of PBMCs. These receptors were taken from a man in his forties in good health and CMV-seronegative.

This chain connects TRBV4-1 to TRBJ1-1; TRBD1 matches at 8 bases. J was trimmed by 10 bases and V by 2 bases; bases with no gene match: 12. CDR1 is MGHRA and CDR2 is YSYEKL in the germline V gene. The CDR3 contains 15 residues. CDR3 loop: CASSQFRQGPYVAFF. The CDR3 coding sequence is TGCGCCAGCAGCCAATTTAGACAGGGGCCTTATGTAGCTTTCTTT.

The rearrangement joins TRBV5-1 to TRBJ2-7, with unresolved D. V lost 3 bases, J lost 4 bases, and 14 bases lay in between. CDR1 is SGHRS, CDR2 YFSETQ, per germline. There are 14 residues in the CDR3. CDR3 sequence: CASSSSLASYEQYF. In nucleotides, the CDR3 is TGCGCCAGCAGCTCCTCCTTGGCCTCTTACGAGCAGTACTTC.

J is TRBJ1-2 and V is TRBV28, with D unclear. The CDR3 covers 11 residues. The V and J ends lost 6 bases and 6 bases respectively, with 8 bases between them. From germline, CDR1 is MDHEN and CDR2 SYDVKM. The CDR3 coding sequence is TGTGCCAGCAGCTACCAAGATGGCTACACCTTC. Translation gives CASSYQDGYTF.

The V and J genes are TRBV6-5 and TRBJ1-2, with TRBD1 identical over 8 bases. Germline V gene data show CDR1 as MNHEY and CDR2 as SVGAGI. The J segment lost 4 bases and the V segment lost 5 bases, leaving 6 bases of the junction unmatched. CDR3 length equals 14 residues. The CDR3 reads CASSRQGAGYGYTF. The DNA for the CDR3 is TGTGCCAGCAGTCGCCAGGGGGCGGGCTATGGCTACACCTTC.

The chain recombines TRBV29-1 with TRBJ2-7, with 11 bases fitting TRBD1. The V gene end was trimmed by 4 bases and the J gene end by 7 bases; junction bases not matched to a gene: 6. The CDR3 consists of 13 residues. Germline assignment: CDR1 SQVTM and CDR2 ANQGSEA. The DNA of the CDR3 is TGCAGCGTTGTAGGACAGGGGGCTGGGGAGCAGTACTTC. It yields the protein CSVVGQGAGEQYF.

The chain uses TRBV6-6 and TRBJ1-2; no firm D call. Between the trimmed V and J ends, which lost 4 bases and 4 bases, there was a span of 4 bases. The germline V gene has CDR1 MNHNY and CDR2 SVGAGI (reference sequence). The CDR3 is 11 residues long. The CDR3 spells CASSFLYGYTF. CDR3 nucleotide sequence: TGTGCCAGCAGTTTCCTCTATGGCTACACCTTC.

This chain links TRBV5-1 with TRBJ2-3, with 9 bases fitting TRBD2. The CDR3 has 16 residues. Germline V lookup: CDR1 SGHRS, CDR2 YFSETQ. Trimming removed 0 bases from V and 2 bases from J; junction bases left unmatched: 4. CDR3 protein: CASSLGLAGHTDTQYF. The CDR3 DNA reads as TGCGCCAGCAGCTTGGGTCTAGCGGGGCACACAGATACGCAGTATTTT.

The V call is TRBV6-7, the J call TRBJ2-7; 8 nucleotides match TRBD1. TRBV6-7 falls under the ORF class, with uncertain function. The V gene end was trimmed by 5 bases and the J gene end by 4 bases; junction bases not matched to a gene: 7. This CDR3 contains 14 residues. The CDR3 protein is CASSPRDRIYEQYF. The CDR3 region has the DNA TGTGCCAGCAGTCCGCGGGACAGGATTTACGAGCAGTACTTC.

Remarks on this clone: This sample also contains other DNA sequences that code for the same CDR3. The V call is TRBV2, the J call TRBJ1-5, with D perhaps TRBD1 (5 bases). The CDR3 length is 14 residues. The V end was cut by 1 base, the J end by 4 bases, with 8 bases between. Germline V lookup: CDR1 SNHLY, CDR2 FYNNEI. This CDR3 is CASSEGAGNQPQHF. The CDR3 DNA reads TGTGCCAGCAGTGAAGGGGCAGGGAATCAGCCCCAGCATTTT.

This clone was recorded only once. The chain uses TRBV7-3 and TRBJ1-5, with D unclear. Germline V gives CDR1 SGHTA, CDR2 FQGTGA. The length of the CDR3 is 15 residues. The germline V and J ends were trimmed by 5 bases and 0 bases, with 11 bases remaining between them. CDR3: CASSMIDISNQPQHF. The CDR3 region has the DNA TGTGCCAGCAGCATGATAGACATTAGCAATCAGCCCCAGCATTTT.

This clone appeared a few times. This rearrangement joins TRBV28 to TRBJ2-6; D gene ambiguous. CDR1 and CDR2 from the germline V gene are MDHEN and SYDVKM. This CDR3 has 15 amino acids. The ends were cut back, 5 bases at V and 0 bases at J, with 8 bases in the middle. This CDR3 reads CASSQLLSGANVLTF. CDR3 DNA: TGTGCCAGCAGTCAACTCCTCTCTGGGGCCAACGTCCTGACTTTC.

The chain carries TRBV19 and TRBJ1-5; TRBD1 matches 7 bases. This CDR3 spans 15 amino acids. Germline CDR1 reads LNHDA; CDR2 reads SQIVND (reference sequence). V was clipped by 5 bases and J by 5 bases; unmatched bases: 9. In DNA, the CDR3 is TGTGCCAGTAGTCGACAGGGTGGAGGTTATCAGCCCCAGCATTTT. Protein: CASSRQGGGYQPQHF.

The chain employs TRBV6-6 and TRBJ2-7, with 8 bases identical to TRBD2. V shed 6 bases, J shed 2 bases, and the junction held 9 bases outside the gene matches. This CDR3 region has 15 residues. CDR1 MNHNY and CDR2 SVGAGI come from the germline V gene (reference sequence). CDR3 region: CASRPSGRAPYEQYF. CDR3 sequence (DNA): TGTGCCAGCAGGCCCAGCGGGAGAGCCCCCTACGAGCAGTACTTC.

This sequence joins TRBV27 and TRBJ1-6, with no clear D. The V and J ends lost 6 bases and 7 bases respectively, with 22 bases between them. The V gene's germline CDR1 is MNHEY and CDR2 SMNVEV (reference sequence). The CDR3 loop spans 17 amino acids. The CDR3 spells CASRETGSIVLNSPLHF. The CDR3, as DNA: TGTGCCAGCAGAGAAACGGGGAGTATAGTCCTGAATTCACCCCTCCACTTT.

The chain carries TRBV27 and TRBJ2-1; TRBD1 matches 8 bases. CDR1 is MNHEY, CDR2 SMNVEV, per germline (reference sequence). J was trimmed by 2 bases and V by 4 bases; bases with no gene match: 4. This CDR3 has 15 amino acids. CDR3 coding DNA: TGTGCCAGCAGTTCGGACAGGGTCGCCTACAATGAGCAGTTCTTC. Protein sequence: CASSSDRVAYNEQFF.

The rearrangement joins TRBV5-4 to TRBJ2-7; the match to TRBD2 covers 10 bases. CDR1 is SGHNT, CDR2 YYREEE, per germline (reference sequence). Trimming took 4 bases from V and 0 from J; bases not matched to a gene: 4. This CDR3 has 15 amino acids. CDR3 in amino acids: CASSETSGNSYEQYF. The CDR3 DNA follows: TGTGCCAGCAGCGAAACTAGCGGGAACTCCTACGAGCAGTACTTC.

This CDR3 reads CASSQGGGRGYQPQHF. Written as DNA, the CDR3 is TGCGCCAGCAGCCAAGGAGGCGGCAGGGGGTATCAGCCCCAGCATTTT. V and J are TRBV4-1 and TRBJ1-5, with TRBD1 matching over 7 bases. Losses at the gene ends were 1 base for V and 5 bases for J; bases not matched to a gene: 8. CDR1 and CDR2 from the germline V gene are MGHRA and YSYEKL. The CDR3 sequence is 16 residues long.

This chain joins TRBV7-2 and TRBJ2-5, with D possibly being TRBD2 (6 bases). Germline-derived CDR1 and CDR2 are SGHTA and FQGNSA. The CDR3 has 16 residues. Trimming stripped 3 bases from V and 5 bases from J, with 19 bases between. The CDR3 region has the DNA TGTGCCAGCAGCTTTAGGTCGTCGCGGGCGGGGGAGACCCAGTACTTC. It codes for CASSFRSSRAGETQYF.

This clone was counted once. The chain is built from TRBV5-1 and TRBJ2-7; D might be TRBD2 (5 bases). Germline loops: CDR1 SGHRS, CDR2 YFSETQ. CDR3 length: 17 residues. The germline V and J ends were trimmed by 0 bases and 4 bases, with 20 bases remaining between them. For the CDR3, the DNA is TGCGCCAGCAGCTTGGGCCCCCCCGGGATTACGGCTTACGAGCAGTACTTC. As protein: CASSLGPPGITAYEQYF.

This clone occurred a few times. The rearrangement joins TRBV7-3 to TRBJ2-7, with 7 nucleotides matching TRBD1. CDR1 SGHTA and CDR2 FQGTGA come from the germline V gene. CDR3 size: 15 residues. V lost 4 bases to trimming and J lost 4 bases; unmatched junction nucleotides: 10. CDR3 protein: CASSSRGGAGYEQYF. The DNA of the CDR3 is TGTGCCAGCAGCTCCAGAGGGGGCGCCGGTTACGAGCAGTACTTC.

This chain uses TRBV27 with TRBJ2-7, with TRBD2 matching over 9 bases. V trimming: 6 bases; J trimming: 0 bases; junction bases outside the gene matches: 6. CDR1 is MNHEY, CDR2 SMNVEV, per germline (reference sequence). The length of the CDR3 is 15 residues. The CDR3 sequence: CASRGREGLSYEQYF. CDR3 nucleotide sequence: TGTGCCAGCAGAGGGCGGGAGGGCCTCTCCTACGAGCAGTACTTC.

The V call is TRBV30, the J call TRBJ1-6; 8 bases agree with TRBD1. The germline CDR1 and CDR2 sequences are GTSNPN and SVGIG (reference sequence). Germline trimming cut 2 bases from V and 4 bases from J; bases unmatched to any gene: 10. The CDR3 spans 17 residues. This CDR3 reads CAWSIGDRSPYNSPLHF. The CDR3 nucleotides read TGTGCCTGGAGTATCGGGGACAGGAGTCCTTATAATTCACCCCTCCACTTT.

This chain's CDR3 is CATSQGAADTQYF. The DNA of the CDR3 is TGTGCCACCTCACAGGGGGCGGCAGATACGCAGTATTTT. The chain joins TRBV19 to TRBJ2-3; 9 bases agree with TRBD1. CDR1 and CDR2 (germline): LNHDA, SQIVND (reference sequence). This CDR3 comprises 13 residues. V lost 10 bases, J lost 4 bases, and 6 bases stayed unmatched.

The chain links TRBV18 to TRBJ2-1; 10 nucleotides agree with TRBD2. Germline V CDR1 and CDR2: KGHSH, LQKENI. V lost 6 bases, J lost 4 bases, and 3 bases stayed unmatched. The CDR3 covers 14 residues. This chain's CDR3 is CASSTSGAYNEQFF. The DNA for the CDR3 is TGTGCCAGCTCCACTAGCGGGGCGTACAATGAGCAGTTCTTC.